The 17 T cell receptor beta chains in this list originate from one sample, sequenced in a study of blood T cell repertoires in COVID-19. Sequencing used immunoSEQ multiplex PCR; TCRdb keeps in-frame clones, though not all of them. The table has a few hundred thousand clones, roughly 89% seen once. The sample taken for sequencing was PBMCs or T cells enriched from blood (not recorded which). Receptor source: a woman aged 45-65 years who had recovered from COVID-19.

The chain joins TRBV4-2 to TRBJ1-1; a possible D gene is TRBD1 (6 bases). The V end was cut by 1 base, the J end by 1 base, with 19 bases between. This CDR3 spans 18 amino acids. Germline V gene lookup returns CDR1 LGHNA and CDR2 YNFKEQ. The CDR3 is CASSQGESRTASNTEAFF. CDR3 bases: TGTGCCAGCAGCCAAGGGGAAAGCCGGACAGCCTCGAACACTGAAGCTTTCTTT.

In regard to this clone: Other nucleotide sequences in the sample specify the same CDR3. The chain carries TRBV4-1 and TRBJ1-2; D may be TRBD1 (5 bases). Germline V lookup: CDR1 MGHRA, CDR2 YSYEKL. This CDR3 spans 13 amino acids. V lost 1 base to trimming and J lost 6 bases, with 9 bases between them. For the CDR3, the DNA is TGCGCCAGCAGCCAAGTAGGGGTGGATGGCTACACCTTC. Residues: CASSQVGVDGYTF.

V usage is TRBV10-3 and J usage is TRBJ1-2; D possibly corresponds to TRBD1 (6 bases). Germline loops: CDR1 ENHRY, CDR2 SYGVKD. The CDR3 has 16 amino acids. V lost 3 bases to trimming and J lost 5 bases, with 19 bases between them. CDR3 region: CAISDTLLGGDYGYTF. The CDR3 nucleotides are TGTGCCATCAGTGATACGCTGCTAGGGGGGGATTATGGCTACACCTTC.

The V call is TRBV5-1, the J call TRBJ2-2; a possible D gene is TRBD1 (6 bases). There are 15 residues in the CDR3. V was cut by 5 bases and J by 5 bases, with 16 bases left in between. CDR1 and CDR2 from the germline V gene are SGHRS and YFSETQ. The CDR3 region has the DNA TGCGCCAGCAGAGGGTCGGCAGGGGATACCGGGGAGCTGTTTTTT. This sequence encodes CASRGSAGDTGELFF.

The chain recombines TRBV12-3 or TRBV12-4 with TRBJ1-1, with a weak D call TRBD1 (6 bases). Deletions cut 6 bases from V and 1 base from J, with 9 bases between. The CDR3 covers 13 residues. The CDR3 protein is CASRSGQNTEAFF. DNA of the CDR3: TGTGCCAGCAGATCGGGACAGAACACTGAAGCTTTCTTT.

This clone was counted once. The chain couples TRBV28 to TRBJ2-4, with 8 nucleotides matching TRBD2. Germline values: CDR1 MDHEN, CDR2 SYDVKM. V was clipped by 6 bases and J by 8 bases; unmatched bases: 6. The CDR3 sequence is 13 residues long. CDR3 region: CASSPGGADIQYF. CDR3 in DNA: TGTGCCAGCAGCCCCGGGGGGGCGGACATTCAGTACTTC.

This clone was detected only once. This chain joins TRBV5-6 and TRBJ2-7; tentatively, D is TRBD2 (5 bases). Between the trimmed V and J ends, which lost 2 bases and 6 bases, there was a span of 15 bases. Germline V lookup: CDR1 SGHDT, CDR2 YYEEEE. The CDR3 extends over 14 amino acids. The CDR3 sequence is CASSFLDRGVEQYF. The CDR3 DNA follows: TGTGCCAGCAGCTTCCTCGATCGGGGTGTCGAGCAGTACTTC.

The chain uses TRBV7-9 and TRBJ2-7; 8 bases line up with TRBD1. Trimming removed 10 bases from V and 0 bases from J; junction bases left unmatched: 2. The length of the CDR3 is 12 residues. Germline CDR1 and CDR2: SEHNR and FQNEAQ (reference sequence). The CDR3 nucleotides read TGTGCCACAGGACAGGGCTCCTACGAGCAGTACTTC. Its translation is CATGQGSYEQYF.

This chain links TRBV24-1 with TRBJ2-5, with D unresolved. This CDR3 is built from 18 residues. Germline CDR1 is KGHDR and CDR2 is SFDVKD. V dropped 3 bases and J dropped 4 bases, with 23 bases sitting between them. CDR3 sequence reads: CATSDLPATSPGGETQYF. CDR3 coding DNA: TGTGCCACCAGTGATCTCCCAGCCACGTCCCCGGGTGGAGAGACCCAGTACTTC.

The chain couples TRBV14 to TRBJ2-5; D may be TRBD2 (7 bases). Looked up from germline, CDR1 is SGHDN and CDR2 is FVKESK. V was pared by 5 bases and J by 0 bases, with 16 bases between. CDR3 length: 16 amino acids. The CDR3 here is CASSSLRGANQETQYF. The CDR3 DNA follows: TGTGCCAGCAGCTCACTCCGGGGGGCAAACCAAGAGACCCAGTACTTC.

The chain joins TRBV9 to TRBJ1-4; D is uncertain. The CDR3 runs to 15 residues. CDR1 and CDR2 (germline): SGDLS, YYNGEE. Trimming took 3 bases from V and 5 from J, leaving 14 bases between them. The CDR3 DNA sequence: TGTGCCAGCAGCGCCCAGCCCTGGGCAAATGAAAAACTGTTTTTT. This gives the protein CASSAQPWANEKLFF.

Comment on this clone: This CDR3 is also generated by other DNA sequences in the sample. V and J are TRBV19 and TRBJ1-5, with D hard to call. This CDR3 has 14 residues. Trimming left V 3 bases short and J 2 bases short, with 8 bases between. CDR1 and CDR2 from the germline V gene are LNHDA and SQIVND (reference sequence). CDR3 sequence (DNA): TGTGCCAGTAGTATTAGGGAGGGCAATCAGCCCCAGCATTTT. The encoded protein is CASSIREGNQPQHF.

The chain employs TRBV3-1 (or the pseudogene TRBV3-2) and TRBJ1-4; possibly TRBD1 for D (5 bases). Trimming pared 3 bases from V and 8 bases from J, leaving 16 bases between. The germline gives CDR1 LGHDT, CDR2 YNNKEL (reference sequence). There are 15 residues in the CDR3. The CDR3 reads CASSQPRDLIEKLFF. The CDR3 bases are TGTGCCAGCAGCCAGCCCCGGGACTTAATCGAAAAACTGTTTTTT.

The genes are TRBV5-6 and TRBJ1-1; no clear D gene. The CDR3 runs to 14 residues. The germline gives CDR1 SGHDT, CDR2 YYEEEE. The V and J ends lost 2 bases and 5 bases respectively, with 13 bases between them. CDR3: CASSLPAGGTEAFF. As DNA, the CDR3 is TGTGCCAGCAGCTTACCTGCGGGAGGAACTGAAGCTTTCTTT. The variable domain in full, with the rest retrieved from reference TRBV5-6 and TRBJ1-1, is DAGVTQSPTHLIKTRGQQVTLRCSPKSGHDTVSWYQQALGQGPQFIFQYYEEEERQRGNFPDRFSGHQFPNYSSELNVNALLLGDSALYLCASSLPAGGTEAFFGQGTRLTVV.

J is TRBJ1-2 and V is TRBV6-4; possible D gene TRBD1, 5 bases. V lost 0 bases to trimming and J lost 7 bases, with 12 bases between them. The germline V gene encodes CDR1 MRHNA and CDR2 SNTAGT. The CDR3 totals 14 residues. CDR3 sequence (DNA): TGTGCCAGCAGTGACTCAGGCCAGGGAGGTGGCTACACCTTC. This translates into CASSDSGQGGGYTF.

This chain uses TRBV5-4 with TRBJ2-3; D unclear. CDR3 length: 14 amino acids. The germline CDR1 and CDR2 sequences are SGHNT and YYREEE (reference sequence). The V end was cut by 4 bases, the J end by 10 bases, with 19 bases between. The CDR3 DNA follows: TGTGCCAGCAGCCAATTTACCGGGTCCCCCCCGCAGTATTTT. Translated, it gives CASSQFTGSPPQYF.

This CDR3 reads CASSTTGNTEAFF. The CDR3 DNA reads TGCGCCAGCAGCACGACAGGTAACACTGAAGCTTTCTTT. The rearrangement uses TRBV5-1 and TRBJ1-1, with a possible D match to TRBD1 (6 bases). CDR1 is SGHRS, CDR2 YFSETQ, per germline. The CDR3 runs to 13 residues. V shed 4 bases and J shed 2 bases, with 9 bases lying between them.